The 19 T cell receptor beta chains presented below share a single source sample, sequenced in a study of vaccination and CD4 T cells after COVID-19. Researchers used the Oncomine TCR Beta short-read assay to sequence DNA from cultured CD4+ T cells. TCRdb re-called the PCR reads with MiXCR, one entry per CDR3 protein. Altogether roughly 10,000 distinct CDR3 sequences are present, almost 50% being singletons, with the ten largest covering roughly 24%. Their antigen targets remain unknown. The treatment was: roughly nine-day PBMC culture with coronavirus spike peptide pools or control peptides (ViraFEST assay). Collection of the unexposed donor's CD4+ T cells took place before the COVID-19 pandemic (2011-2018). Sequenced: CD4+ T cells from blood, cultured in vitro. The source of these receptors is a human donor in good health.

CDR3 coding DNA: TGTGCCAGCAGCTTAGAGGAGGGTATGGGGGAGCTGTTTTTT. Encoded protein: CASSLEEGMGELFF. V is TRBV7-2 and J is TRBJ2-2; perhaps TRBD2 as D (6 bases). Germline V gives CDR1 SGHTA, CDR2 FQGNSA. V lost 1 base and J lost 8, with 11 bases in between. This CDR3 spans 14 amino acids. Full variable domain (outside the CDR3, taken from reference TRBV7-2 and TRBJ2-2): GAGVSQSPSNKVTEKGKDVELRCDPISGHTALYWYRQSLGQGLEFLIYFQGNSAPDKSGLPSDRFSAERTGGSVSTLTIQRTQQEDSAVYLCASSLEEGMGELFFGEGSRLTVL.

The V call is TRBV20-1, the J call TRBJ1-4; D uncertain. CDR1 and CDR2 (germline): DFQATT, SNEGSKA (reference sequence). This CDR3 has 14 residues. The V end was cut by 6 bases, the J end by 5 bases, with 16 bases between. CDR3 region: CSAPPADKNEKLFF. The DNA of the CDR3 is TGCAGTGCCCCCCCGGCAGATAAGAATGAAAAACTGTTTTTT.

The genes are TRBV11-2 and TRBJ1-1; weak D call: TRBD1 (5 bases). This CDR3 is 15 amino acids long. Germline CDR1 and CDR2: SGHAT and FQNNGV. V was shortened by 2 bases and J by 0 bases, with 10 bases between the two germline ends. The CDR3 DNA follows: TGTGCCAGCAGCTTACAAGAGACAGTGAACACTGAAGCTTTCTTT. Amino acids: CASSLQETVNTEAFF.

This sequence joins TRBV5-4 and TRBJ1-2; 7 nucleotides match TRBD1. The germline V gene encodes CDR1 SGHNT and CDR2 YYREEE (reference sequence). The V gene end was trimmed by 4 bases and the J gene end by 7 bases; junction bases not matched to a gene: 16. This CDR3 region has 16 residues. The CDR3 sequence is CASSPAGGKLGSGYTF. The CDR3 region has the DNA TGTGCCAGCAGCCCCGCAGGGGGAAAGTTGGGAAGTGGCTACACCTTC. The variable domain in full, completed from reference TRBV5-4 and TRBJ1-2, reads ETGVTQSPTHLIKTRGQQVTLRCSSQSGHNTVSWYQQALGQGPQFIFQYYREEENGRGNFPPRFSGLQFPNYSSELNVNALELDDSALYLCASSPAGGKLGSGYTFGSGTRLTVV.

The chain has TRBV19 and TRBJ1-2, with 7 bases aligning to TRBD1. Per the germline V gene, CDR1 is LNHDA and CDR2 is SQIVND (reference sequence). CDR3 length equals 17 residues. J lost 5 bases, V lost 3 bases, and 15 bases had no gene match. The CDR3 is CASSMGTDVWALYGYTF. The DNA for the CDR3 is TGTGCCAGTAGTATGGGGACAGACGTTTGGGCTCTTTATGGCTACACCTTC.

The V call is TRBV15, the J call TRBJ1-6; D not certain. V lost 4 bases and J lost 4, with 5 bases in between. Germline CDR1 reads LNHNV; CDR2 reads YYDKDF (reference sequence). The CDR3 length is 13 residues. The CDR3 DNA sequence: TGTGCCACCAGCACGGATTATAATTCACCCCTCCACTTT. Residues: CATSTDYNSPLHF.

The chain is built from TRBV20-1 and TRBJ2-3, with D possibly TRBD1 on 6 matching bases. The V gene's germline CDR1 is DFQATT and CDR2 SNEGSKA (reference sequence). The V end lost 6 bases, the J end lost 0 bases, and 22 bases lay between the germline ends. The CDR3 covers 17 residues. The CDR3 sequence is CSANKRTDLASTDTQYF. Here the CDR3 DNA reads TGCAGTGCCAACAAAAGGACAGACCTCGCTAGCACAGATACGCAGTATTTT.

The V call is TRBV19, the J call TRBJ1-2; weak D call: TRBD1 (5 bases). Germline values: CDR1 LNHDA, CDR2 SQIVND (reference sequence). CDR3 length equals 13 residues. V dropped 3 bases and J dropped 4 bases, with 9 bases sitting between them. This CDR3 reads CASSIQGTYGYTF. The CDR3 DNA sequence: TGTGCCAGTAGTATTCAGGGAACCTATGGCTACACCTTC.

This clonotype came up a few times. This chain connects TRBV29-1 to TRBJ1-2; 9 bases line up with TRBD1. The trim removed 1 base at V and 2 bases at J, leaving 8 bases unmatched. The CDR3 covers 16 residues. CDR1 is SQVTM, CDR2 ANQGSEA, per germline. For the CDR3, the DNA is TGCAGCGTTGAAGGGGGACAGGGTAGGGGGAACTATGGCTACACCTTC. Translating it yields CSVEGGQGRGNYGYTF.

This chain uses TRBV2 with TRBJ1-2; D unclear. Trimming took off 8 bases at V and 2 bases at J, with 15 bases between the two ends. This CDR3 is 14 amino acids long. Germline CDR1 is SNHLY and CDR2 is FYNNEI. The CDR3 reads CASRPAGINYGYTF. CDR3 nucleotides: TGTGCCAGCCGGCCCGCGGGGATCAACTATGGCTACACCTTC.

The CDR3 reads CASSLDSSNQPQHF. CDR3 sequence (DNA): TGTGCCAGCAGTTTAGACAGTAGCAATCAGCCCCAGCATTTT. The chain recombines TRBV2 with TRBJ1-5, with TRBD1 as a possible D gene (5 bases). Germline lookup yields CDR1 SNHLY and CDR2 FYNNEI. Trimming pared 5 bases from V and 0 bases from J, leaving 8 bases between. The CDR3 has 14 amino acids.

The V and J genes are TRBV28 and TRBJ1-6, with D possibly being TRBD1 (5 bases). Germline-derived CDR1 and CDR2 are MDHEN and SYDVKM. The V gene lost 7 bases and the J gene lost 10 bases, with 17 bases spanning the gap. The CDR3 contains 14 residues. The CDR3 DNA sequence: TGTGCCAGCAACCGGGACGCCGCTAGGTCACCCCTCCACTTT. Amino acid sequence: CASNRDAARSPLHF.

The V call is TRBV20-1, the J call TRBJ2-3, with 9 bases aligning to TRBD2. The CDR3 covers 16 residues. With V trimmed by 2 bases and J by 5 bases, 11 bases remained unmatched. CDR1 and CDR2 from the germline V gene are DFQATT and SNEGSKA (reference sequence). CDR3 sequence (DNA): TGCAGTGCTAGAACAAGGGGCGGGAGGGCCATAGATACGCAGTATTTT. Protein product: CSARTRGGRAIDTQYF.

This clonotype was seen a handful of times. The chain couples TRBV7-2 to TRBJ2-5; TRBD1 is a possible D gene (6 bases). The germline V and J ends were trimmed by 2 bases and 2 bases, with 12 bases remaining between them. The CDR3 has 15 amino acids. Germline V lookup: CDR1 SGHTA, CDR2 FQGNSA. CDR3 sequence: CASSLTIGGQETQYF. The CDR3 DNA follows: TGTGCCAGCAGCTTAACCATAGGGGGACAAGAGACCCAGTACTTC.

This chain joins TRBV20-1 and TRBJ2-7; weak D call: TRBD2 (6 bases). From germline, CDR1 is DFQATT and CDR2 SNEGSKA (reference sequence). The V end lost 0 bases, the J end lost 9 bases, and 15 bases lay between the germline ends. The CDR3 sequence is 13 residues long. CDR3 coding DNA: TGCAGTGCTAGAGACACGGGGGACCGAGGGCAGTACTTC. Encoded protein: CSARDTGDRGQYF.

The chain is built from TRBV2 and TRBJ1-4, with no clear D. V was shortened by 6 bases and J by 7 bases, with 18 bases between the two germline ends. The CDR3 runs 15 residues. Germline CDR1 reads SNHLY; CDR2 reads FYNNEI. Written as DNA, the CDR3 is TGTGCCAGCAGCGACCGGAGAGGACGGGGTGAAAAACTGTTTTTT. Protein sequence: CASSDRRGRGEKLFF.

V and J are TRBV6-1 and TRBJ2-5, with 12 bases matching TRBD2. V dropped 2 bases and J dropped 5; count of bases not matched to a gene: 6. Germline V lookup: CDR1 MNHNS, CDR2 SASEGT. This CDR3 region has 16 residues. The CDR3 sequence: CASSEIGLAGRETQYF. In DNA, the CDR3 is TGTGCCAGCAGTGAAATTGGACTAGCGGGACGGGAGACCCAGTACTTC.

The chain links TRBV20-1 to TRBJ1-2; possibly TRBD1 for D (5 bases). Germline values: CDR1 DFQATT, CDR2 SNEGSKA (reference sequence). The V gene lost 1 base and the J gene lost 0 bases, with 15 bases spanning the gap. CDR3 length: 16 residues. DNA of the CDR3: TGCAGTGCTAGAGCTGGTGGATGGGGCCCTAACTATGGCTACACCTTC. Amino acid sequence: CSARAGGWGPNYGYTF.

This clonotype was seen more than once but under ten times. The rearrangement uses TRBV27 and TRBJ1-3; maybe TRBD1 (5 bases). The germline gives CDR1 MNHEY, CDR2 SMNVEV (reference sequence). The CDR3 sequence is 14 residues long. Trimming took off 6 bases at V and 4 bases at J, with 13 bases between the two ends. The CDR3 loop is CASRPQGAGNTIYF. The CDR3 coding sequence is TGTGCCAGCAGGCCCCAGGGAGCGGGAAACACCATATATTTT.